Shown below are 29 T cell receptor beta chains from a single sample sequenced in a study of technical replicates of blood from several donors. The repertoire was sequenced with immunoSEQ multiplex PCR; TCRdb's copy has only in-frame clones and lacks some. The repertoire has 98,000 or so clones, about 95% of them found once; the top ten carry just over 0.2%. Sequencing was performed on T cells isolated from PBMCs. The receptor source for this set is a human donor in good health.

The J gene is TRBJ2-5, the V gene TRBV7-2, with 11 bases fitting TRBD2. The CDR3 extends over 14 amino acids. J was trimmed by 3 bases and V by 5 bases; bases with no gene match: 2. Germline values: CDR1 SGHTA, CDR2 FQGNSA. DNA of the CDR3: TGTGCCAGCAGCGAGGGACTAGCGGAAGAGACCCAGTACTTC. Translating gives CASSEGLAEETQYF. Filled out from reference TRBV7-2 and TRBJ2-5, the complete variable domain reads GAGVSQSPSNKVTEKGKDVELRCDPISGHTALYWYRQSLGQGLEFLIYFQGNSAPDKSGLPSDRFSAERTGGSVSTLTIQRTQQEDSAVYLCASSEGLAEETQYFGPGTRLLVL.

The J gene is TRBJ1-1, the V gene TRBV27; a possible D gene is TRBD1 (6 bases). CDR3 length equals 15 residues. The germline V gene encodes CDR1 MNHEY and CDR2 SMNVEV (reference sequence). Trimming stripped 0 bases from V and 0 bases from J, with 8 bases between. The CDR3 spells CASSLSAGVNTEAFF. The CDR3 region has the DNA TGTGCCAGCAGTTTATCTGCAGGGGTGAACACTGAAGCTTTCTTT.

The chain is built from TRBV27 and TRBJ2-5, with 8 bases fitting TRBD2. J was trimmed by 6 bases and V by 4 bases; bases with no gene match: 10. Germline CDR1 MNHEY, CDR2 SMNVEV (reference sequence). This CDR3 spans 15 amino acids. The CDR3 bases are TGTGCCAGCAGTTCCCTAGCAAGCGGGAGAAAGACCCAGTACTTC. It specifies CASSSLASGRKTQYF.

This chain joins TRBV2 and TRBJ2-7; D possibly corresponds to TRBD2 (6 bases). The V gene lost 7 bases and the J gene lost 5 bases, with 12 bases spanning the gap. Germline CDR1 SNHLY, CDR2 FYNNEI. This CDR3 comprises 12 residues. The CDR3 nucleotides read TGTGCCAGCATTCGTAGCGGCGACGAGCAGTACTTC. As protein: CASIRSGDEQYF.

This clone was detected only once. This CDR3 reads CASSDEPGLVYAEQYF. CDR3 coding DNA: TGTGCCAGCAGCGATGAGCCGGGACTAGTTTATGCCGAGCAGTACTTC. The chain uses TRBV9 and TRBJ2-7; 8 nucleotides line up with TRBD2. This CDR3 has 16 amino acids. The germline CDR1 and CDR2 sequences are SGDLS and YYNGEE. Trimming cost V 3 bases and J 6 bases; bases outside gene matches: 14.

The rearrangement links TRBV7-8 to TRBJ1-4; 9 bases are a match to TRBD1. The V gene end was trimmed by 5 bases and the J gene end by 10 bases; junction bases not matched to a gene: 8. Looked up from germline, CDR1 is SGHVS and CDR2 is FQNEAQ. This CDR3 is 14 amino acids long. The CDR3 DNA follows: TGTGCCAGCAGCCGGGACAGGGAGGTTGGAAAACTGTTTTTT. It translates to CASSRDREVGKLFF.

This rearrangement joins TRBV2 to TRBJ2-3; 9 nucleotides match TRBD2. Germline trimming cut 1 base from V and 4 bases from J; bases unmatched to any gene: 6. CDR1 and CDR2 (germline): SNHLY, FYNNEI. This CDR3 contains 16 residues. The CDR3 loop reads CASSEESLAGSDTQYF. The CDR3 DNA is TGTGCCAGCAGTGAAGAGAGTCTAGCGGGGTCAGATACGCAGTATTTT.

The rearrangement links TRBV5-4 to TRBJ1-1; no clear D. Trimming stripped 3 bases from V and 1 base from J, with 10 bases between. Germline CDR1 SGHNT, CDR2 YYREEE (reference sequence). The length of the CDR3 is 14 residues. The CDR3, as DNA: TGTGCCAGCAGCTCACAGAACTCGAACACTGAAGCTTTCTTT. Translation: CASSSQNSNTEAFF.

The chain links TRBV5-4 to TRBJ1-3; tentative D call: TRBD1 (5 bases). The CDR3 is 15 amino acids. CDR1 and CDR2 from the germline V gene are SGHNT and YYREEE (reference sequence). V was pared by 2 bases and J by 2 bases, with 11 bases between. CDR3 sequence reads: CASSFLGVTGNTIYF. The CDR3 nucleotides read TGTGCCAGCAGCTTTCTAGGGGTAACTGGAAACACCATATATTTT.

The CDR3 DNA follows: TGTGCCAGCAGCTTGCCCCGGACAGATATCTATAGCAATCAGCCCCAGCATTTT. Amino acid sequence: CASSLPRTDIYSNQPQHF. The chain recombines TRBV7-9 with TRBJ1-5; D possibly corresponds to TRBD1 (6 bases). The CDR3 covers 18 residues. Germline V gene lookup returns CDR1 SEHNR and CDR2 FQNEAQ (reference sequence). Trimming removed 3 bases at V and 0 bases at J, with 18 bases between.

V is TRBV4-1 and J is TRBJ2-1, with 7 bases identical to TRBD2. Unmatched junction bases numbered 12, after V lost 1 base and J lost 3 bases. This CDR3 is built from 18 residues. Germline V gives CDR1 MGHRA, CDR2 YSYEKL. CDR3 sequence: CASSQAVMRTRDYNEQFF. In DNA, the CDR3 is TGCGCCAGCAGCCAAGCTGTAATGAGGACTAGGGACTACAATGAGCAGTTCTTC.

The V and J genes are TRBV10-1 and TRBJ2-2; perhaps TRBD2 as D (6 bases). This CDR3 comprises 14 residues. Per germline, CDR1 WNHNN and CDR2 SYGVQD (reference sequence). V lost 2 bases, J lost 3 bases, and 7 bases lay in between. CDR3 region: CASSEREDTGELFF. CDR3 nucleotide sequence: TGCGCCAGCAGTGAGAGGGAGGACACCGGGGAGCTGTTTTTT.

This chain uses TRBV28 with TRBJ2-2, with a tentative D call TRBD1 (5 bases). Looked up from germline, CDR1 is MDHEN and CDR2 is SYDVKM. The CDR3 is 15 amino acids. Trimming stripped 2 bases from V and 1 base from J, with 8 bases between. The CDR3 region has the DNA TGTGCCAGCAGTTTAAACAGGATGAACACCGGGGAGCTGTTTTTT. Translated, it gives CASSLNRMNTGELFF. The full variable domain, with the rest looked up from reference TRBV28 and TRBJ2-2, is DVKVTQSSRYLVKRTGEKVFLECVQDMDHENMFWYRQDPGLGLRLIYFSYDVKMKEKGDIPEGYSVSREKKERFSLILESASTNQTSMYLCASSLNRMNTGELFFGEGSRLTVL.

This chain connects TRBV2 to TRBJ2-3; D may be TRBD2 (5 bases). Germline-derived CDR1 and CDR2 are SNHLY and FYNNEI. The CDR3 runs to 13 residues. With 3 bases removed from V and 6 bases from J, the gap between germline ends came to 10 bases. The DNA for the CDR3 is TGTGCCAGCAGTGAGGGAAGGAGGGATACGCAGTATTTT. This translates into CASSEGRRDTQYF.

The V gene is TRBV6-5, the J gene TRBJ1-2, with D uncertain. Germline V CDR1 and CDR2: MNHEY, SVGAGI. V was clipped by 2 bases and J by 8 bases, with 12 bases between them. This CDR3 is 13 amino acids long. The CDR3 region is CASSYRQAGGYTF. The DNA of the CDR3 is TGTGCCAGCAGTTACCGGCAGGCAGGAGGCTACACCTTC.

In its sample, this clone was seen once. DNA for the CDR3: TGCAGCGGGAGAGGAAATGAGCAGTTCTTC. Translating it yields CSGRGNEQFF. V is TRBV29-1 and J is TRBJ2-1; D is uncertain. Trimming removed 7 bases at V and 7 bases at J, with 8 bases between. The CDR3 covers 10 residues. The V gene's germline CDR1 is SQVTM and CDR2 ANQGSEA.

V usage is TRBV5-1 and J usage is TRBJ2-7, with D possibly being TRBD2 (5 bases). V was shortened by 1 base and J by 3 bases, with 8 bases between the two germline ends. This CDR3 has 13 amino acids. Per germline, CDR1 SGHRS and CDR2 YFSETQ. CDR3 nucleotides: TGCGCCAGCAGCTTGTCGGGGAACTACGAGCAGTACTTC. Protein: CASSLSGNYEQYF.

This clone has just one count. The chain carries TRBV28 and TRBJ2-7; 7 bases map to TRBD1. This CDR3 spans 12 amino acids. J was trimmed by 13 bases and V by 0 bases; bases with no gene match: 6. Germline CDR1 reads MDHEN; CDR2 reads SYDVKM. CDR3 coding DNA: TGTGCCAGCAGTTTATGGGGACAGTCGGCTTACTTC. Translating gives CASSLWGQSAYF.

The chain combines TRBV18 with TRBJ1-2, with no clear D. CDR3 length equals 14 residues. The V gene lost 3 bases and the J gene lost 4 bases, with 12 bases spanning the gap. The germline V gene has CDR1 KGHSH and CDR2 LQKENI. In nucleotides, the CDR3 is TGTGCCAGCTCACCGACTAAACCCTCCTATGGCTACACCTTC. Amino acids: CASSPTKPSYGYTF.

This rearrangement joins TRBV13 to TRBJ2-2; D is possibly TRBD2 (5 bases). The CDR3 has 12 residues. Germline V CDR1 and CDR2: PRHDT, FYEKMQ (reference sequence). V gave up 4 bases and J gave up 8 bases, with 8 bases separating them. The CDR3, as DNA: TGTGCCAGCAGCTCCCGGAGGGGGGAGCTGTTTTTT. Translating it yields CASSSRRGELFF.

V usage is TRBV18 and J usage is TRBJ1-2, with D possibly being TRBD1 (6 bases). This CDR3 contains 15 residues. Germline V lookup: CDR1 KGHSH, CDR2 LQKENI. Trimming removed 4 bases at V and 4 bases at J, with 16 bases between. The CDR3 loop reads CASSRRDTPSYGYTF. DNA of the CDR3: TGTGCCAGCTCACGCCGGGACACCCCGAGCTATGGCTACACCTTC. Full variable domain (outside the CDR3, taken from reference TRBV18 and TRBJ1-2): NAGVMQNPRHLVRRRGQEARLRCSPMKGHSHVYWYRQLPEEGLKFMVYLQKENIIDESGMPKERFSAEFPKEGPSILRIQQVVRGDSAAYFCASSRRDTPSYGYTFGSGTRLTVV.

The rearrangement joins TRBV10-3 to TRBJ2-7; 7 bases fit TRBD2. The CDR3 loop spans 14 amino acids. Germline V gene sequence: CDR1 ENHRY, CDR2 SYGVKD. V dropped 4 bases and J dropped 0; count of bases not matched to a gene: 3. The CDR3 DNA follows: TGTGCCATCAGTGGTCGGGAGGTCTCCTACGAGCAGTACTTC. This codes for CAISGREVSYEQYF.

This clone has a single count. The chain couples TRBV9 to TRBJ2-2; D is undetermined. The CDR3 spans 15 residues. Germline V gives CDR1 SGDLS, CDR2 YYNGEE. V lost 0 bases to trimming and J lost 3 bases, with 9 bases between them. This CDR3 is CASSVGSPDTGELFF. The DNA for the CDR3 is TGTGCCAGCAGCGTAGGATCACCGGACACCGGGGAGCTGTTTTTT.

CDR3 protein: CASSLAIGATQYF. The CDR3 coding sequence is TGTGCCAGCAGTTTAGCGATAGGAGCTACGCAGTATTTT. The chain is built from TRBV27 and TRBJ2-3; D ambiguous. Trimming removed 2 bases at V and 8 bases at J, with 11 bases between. The CDR3 has 13 amino acids. CDR1 is MNHEY, CDR2 SMNVEV, per germline (reference sequence).

The chain uses TRBV28 and TRBJ1-3; D unclear. CDR3 length equals 15 residues. Germline CDR1 MDHEN, CDR2 SYDVKM. V lost 6 bases, J lost 0 bases, and 12 bases lay in between. CDR3: CASRLGSSSGNTIYF. The CDR3 region has the DNA TGTGCCAGCAGGCTCGGGTCGAGCTCTGGAAACACCATATATTTT.

This chain uses TRBV13 with TRBJ2-1; 7 nucleotides align to TRBD2. CDR3 size: 16 residues. Germline V gene lookup returns CDR1 PRHDT and CDR2 FYEKMQ (reference sequence). V shed 0 bases, J shed 7 bases, and the junction held 9 bases outside the gene matches. For the CDR3, the DNA is TGTGCCAGCAGCTTAGGCCCTACGGGGGGAACTAATGAGCAGTTCTTC. Residues: CASSLGPTGGTNEQFF.

The chain recombines TRBV10-1 with TRBJ2-3, with TRBD2 matching over 14 bases. V lost 4 bases, J lost 4 bases, and 1 base stayed unmatched. Germline V gives CDR1 WNHNN, CDR2 SYGVQD (reference sequence). There are 15 residues in the CDR3. CDR3 in amino acids: CASSGTSGGSDTQYF. CDR3 coding DNA: TGCGCCAGCAGTGGGACTAGCGGGGGGTCAGATACGCAGTATTTT.

The rearrangement links TRBV28 to TRBJ2-7, with 13 bases aligning to TRBD2. V lost 5 bases, J lost 9 bases, and 10 bases stayed unmatched. This CDR3 spans 15 amino acids. Germline values: CDR1 MDHEN, CDR2 SYDVKM. As DNA, the CDR3 is TGTGCCAGCAGTCCCCCGGGACTAGCGGGATATGTGCAGTACTTC. It encodes CASSPPGLAGYVQYF.

The gene calls are TRBV6-5 and TRBJ2-1; D might be TRBD2 (6 bases). The CDR3 spans 15 residues. V was shortened by 2 bases and J by 1 base, with 9 bases between the two germline ends. In germline, CDR1 is MNHEY, CDR2 SVGAGI. The CDR3 loop reads CASSYRDSSYNEQFF. Here the CDR3 DNA reads TGTGCCAGCAGTTACCGGGACTCTTCCTACAATGAGCAGTTCTTC.